These 30 T cell receptor beta chains were sequenced from one sample in a study of metastatic and nonmetastatic thyroid tumors (TCRdb year 2020). No patient had received any treatment before thyroid surgery. The library relied on PCR. The instrument was an Illumina HiSeq 4000. TCRdb took the public reads, trimmed them with fastp at Q25, ran MiXCR for clone calling and kept in-frame beta chains. Recorded for this sample are tens of thousands of clones; approximately 20% of them occurred a single time. Of the sample, over 3% is held by the ten largest clones. The specimen sequenced was blood. Receptors were obtained from a male donor with papillary thyroid cancer or a benign thyroid nodule (not recorded which). Some clones in this sample may be carry-over from other donors' samples.

This clone came up a few times. Distinct nucleotide sequences in the sample also encode this CDR3. V usage is TRBV11-1 and J usage is TRBJ2-1; D tentatively reads TRBD1 or TRBD2 (6 bases each). Germline-derived CDR1 and CDR2 are SGHAT and FQDESV (reference sequence). The CDR3 has 15 residues. Trimming stripped 3 bases from V and 5 bases from J, with 14 bases between. This CDR3 reads CASSLGGGGHNEQFF. The CDR3 DNA sequence: TGTGCCAGCAGCTTGGGCGGTGGGGGGCACAATGAGCAGTTCTTC. Variable domain in full (rest from reference TRBV11-1 and TRBJ2-1): EAEVAQSPRYKITEKSQAVAFWCDPISGHATLYWYRQILGQGPELLVQFQDESVVDDSQLPKDRFSAERLKGVDSTLKIQPAELGDSAMYLCASSLGGGGHNEQFFGPGTRLTVL.

This rearrangement joins TRBV6-2 or TRBV6-3 to TRBJ2-3; 8 bases are a match to TRBD2. Germline CDR1 and CDR2: MNHEY and SVGEGT. This CDR3 contains 15 residues. Trimming took 0 bases from V and 2 from J; bases not matched to a gene: 1. In nucleotides, the CDR3 is TGTGCCAGCAGTTACTCCGGGGGGGCCACAGATACGCAGTATTTT. It yields the protein CASSYSGGATDTQYF.

This clone was counted at least ten times. This chain uses TRBV20-1 with TRBJ2-7; 7 bases are a match to TRBD2. V dropped 5 bases and J dropped 3; count of bases not matched to a gene: 10. The germline gives CDR1 DFQATT, CDR2 SNEGSKA (reference sequence). The CDR3 covers 14 residues. In DNA, the CDR3 is TGCAGTGCTGAGGGAGAACTAGCGCTCTACGAGCAGTACTTC. Translated, it gives CSAEGELALYEQYF.

The chain recombines TRBV2 with TRBJ2-3, with a tentative D call TRBD2 (5 bases). The CDR3 spans 13 residues. In germline, CDR1 is SNHLY, CDR2 FYNNEI. Trimming cost V 5 bases and J 0 bases, with 6 bases left between them. The CDR3 nucleotides are TGTGCCAGCAGTCCGGGGAGCACAGATACGCAGTATTTT. Amino acid sequence: CASSPGSTDTQYF. Variable domain in full (rest from reference TRBV2 and TRBJ2-3): EPEVTQTPSHQVTQMGQEVILRCVPISNHLYFYWYRQILGQKVEFLVSFYNNEISEKSEIFDDQFSVERPDGSNFTLKIRSTKLEDSAMYFCASSPGSTDTQYFGPGTRLTVL.

The sample holds many counts of this clone. The rearrangement joins TRBV6-2 or TRBV6-3 to TRBJ2-7; perhaps TRBD2 as D (5 bases). CDR1 and CDR2 from the germline V gene are MNHEY and SVGEGT. The CDR3 loop spans 13 amino acids. Deletions cut 6 bases from V and 2 bases from J, with 11 bases between. This CDR3 reads CASSYPGTYEQYF. The CDR3, as DNA: TGTGCCAGCAGCTACCCGGGGACCTACGAGCAGTACTTC.

The table lists this clone with many counts. V is TRBV7-9 and J is TRBJ2-1; TRBD1 matches 7 bases. The CDR3 covers 16 residues. CDR1 is SEHNR, CDR2 FQNEAQ, per germline (reference sequence). V was pared by 5 bases and J by 0 bases, with 7 bases of the junction left unmatched. CDR3 sequence: CASSDDRAVSYNEQFF. The CDR3 DNA sequence: TGTGCCAGCAGCGATGACAGGGCTGTCTCCTACAATGAGCAGTTCTTC. The variable domain in full, with the rest retrieved from reference TRBV7-9 and TRBJ2-1, is DTGVSQNPRHKITKRGQNVTFRCDPISEHNRLYWYRQTLGQGPEFLTYFQNEAQLEKSRLLSDRFSAERPKGSFSTLEIQRTEQGDSAMYLCASSDDRAVSYNEQFFGPGTRLTVL.

At least ten counts were recorded for this clone. This chain joins TRBV7-9 and TRBJ1-6; D gene uncertain. Germline CDR1 SEHNR, CDR2 FQNEAQ (reference sequence). This CDR3 spans 18 amino acids. Trimming took 2 bases from V and 5 from J, leaving 19 bases between them. Here the CDR3 reads CASSLMGIRRGDNSPLHF. Written as DNA, the CDR3 is TGTGCCAGCAGCTTAATGGGGATTCGGCGAGGTGATAATTCACCCCTCCACTTT.

This clone was found many times. The chain employs TRBV4-1 and TRBJ1-4; the D is unclear. The CDR3 is 15 residues long. V lost 0 bases and J 5 bases, leaving 10 bases between the germline ends. The V gene's germline CDR1 is MGHRA and CDR2 YSYEKL. This CDR3 is CASSQDYFKNEKLFF. As DNA, the CDR3 is TGCGCCAGCAGCCAAGATTATTTCAAGAATGAAAAACTGTTTTTT.

This clone was observed at least ten times. V gene TRBV28 combines with J gene TRBJ2-7; no clear D. V gave up 7 bases and J gave up 2 bases, with 18 bases separating them. This CDR3 is built from 15 residues. Germline CDR1 and CDR2: MDHEN and SYDVKM. As DNA, the CDR3 is TGTGCCAGCACGCCCGGTGGACGCAACACCTACGAGCAGTACTTC. Amino acid sequence: CASTPGGRNTYEQYF.

This clone was counted ten times or more. V is TRBV3-1 and J is TRBJ1-3, with D tentatively TRBD1 (6 bases). The CDR3 has 14 residues. V lost 2 bases, J lost 4 bases, and 9 bases lay in between. Germline V CDR1 and CDR2: LGHDT, YNNKEL (reference sequence). CDR3 DNA sequence: TGTGCCAGCAGCCAACACCAGGGGGGAAACACCATATATTTT. This encodes CASSQHQGGNTIYF. Drawing the rest from reference TRBV3-1 and TRBJ1-3, the complete variable domain is DTAVSQTPKYLVTQMGNDKSIKCEQNLGHDTMYWYKQDSKKFLKIMFSYNNKELIINETVPNRFSPKSPDKAHLNLHINSLELGDSAVYFCASSQHQGGNTIYFGEGSWLTVV.

In this sample, this clone turned up once. V and J are TRBV7-2 and TRBJ2-2; 7 bases map to TRBD2. This CDR3 spans 16 amino acids. The trim removed 0 bases at V and 6 bases at J, leaving 7 bases unmatched. Germline CDR1 SGHTA, CDR2 FQGNSA. CDR3 amino acids: CASSLAAGAVAGELFF. The CDR3 DNA follows: TGTGCCAGCAGCTTAGCGGCGGGAGCGGTGGCCGGGGAGCTGTTTTTT.

Remarks on this clone: A much larger clone lies a single base off, so this may be a read error. The CDR3 protein is CAWSLGTLNTGGLFF. The CDR3, as DNA: TGTGCCTGGAGTTTAGGGACTCTAAACACCGGGGGGCTGTTTTTT. This sequence joins TRBV30 and TRBJ2-2, with a possible D match to TRBD2 (6 bases). CDR1 is GTSNPN and CDR2 is SVGIG in the germline V gene (reference sequence). This CDR3 is built from 15 residues.

The table lists this clone with many counts. V and J are TRBV19 and TRBJ1-1; TRBD1 matches 10 bases. The J segment lost 4 bases and the V segment lost 6 bases, leaving 14 bases of the junction unmatched. Looked up from germline, CDR1 is LNHDA and CDR2 is SQIVND (reference sequence). This CDR3 is built from 17 residues. DNA for the CDR3: TGTGCCAGTAGCTCCCCGAAGGGACAGGGGATGGCCACTGAAGCTTTCTTT. The encoded protein is CASSSPKGQGMATEAFF.

This clone appeared many times. This chain joins TRBV12-3 or TRBV12-4 and TRBJ2-1, with D unclear. This CDR3 comprises 12 residues. The germline V and J ends were trimmed by 6 bases and 8 bases, with 11 bases remaining between them. The CDR3 sequence is CASSHRVHEQFF. For the CDR3, the DNA is TGTGCCAGCAGCCACCGGGTGCATGAGCAGTTCTTC.

This clone was recorded once. The V call is TRBV25-1, the J call TRBJ1-1; no reliable D call. Between the trimmed V and J ends, which lost 6 bases and 8 bases, there was a span of 13 bases. Germline CDR1 MGHDK, CDR2 SYGVNS. This CDR3 is built from 12 residues. CDR3 sequence (DNA): TGTGCCAGCAGATTAGAGGTGAAAGAAGCTTTCTTT. Protein product: CASRLEVKEAFF.

This clone was counted at least ten times. J is TRBJ1-6 and V is TRBV4-1, with D possibly being TRBD1 (6 bases). CDR3 size: 14 residues. Trimming pared 1 base from V and 12 bases from J, leaving 13 bases between. The V gene's germline CDR1 is MGHRA and CDR2 YSYEKL. DNA of the CDR3: TGCGCCAGCAGCCAAGCGGGGGCTCGGGGACCCCTCCACTTT. Amino acids: CASSQAGARGPLHF.

This clone was seen ten or more times. A much larger clone lies a single base off, so this may be a read error. The chain recombines TRBV25-1 with TRBJ2-2; 9 bases agree with TRBD2. Germline V gene sequence: CDR1 MGHDK, CDR2 SYGVNS. J gave up 6 bases and V 2 bases, and 7 bases lay outside the gene matches. The CDR3 covers 16 residues. CDR3 amino acids: CASSEIIAGDAGELFF. CDR3 sequence (DNA): TGTGCCAGCAGTGAAATAATAGCGGGAGACGCCGGGGAGCTGTTTTTT.

This clone was seen only a few times. The chain has TRBV20-1 and TRBJ1-1; D gene unclear. CDR3 length: 14 amino acids. V was cut by 3 bases and J by 0 bases, with 11 bases left in between. Germline V CDR1 and CDR2: DFQATT, SNEGSKA (reference sequence). The CDR3 DNA sequence: TGCAGTGCTAGGCTGGCGGGGTTGAACACTGAAGCTTTCTTT. This translates into CSARLAGLNTEAFF.

This clone was found many times. Possible read error: a much larger clone is one base away. The chain combines TRBV5-1 with TRBJ1-1; 7 nucleotides match TRBD1. The CDR3 loop spans 15 amino acids. CDR1 is SGHRS, CDR2 YFSETQ, per germline. CDR3 region: CASSSPDRLNTEASF. In DNA, the CDR3 is TGCGCCAGCAGCTCCCCGGACAGGTTGAACACTGAAGCTTCCTTT.

There are many counts of this clone. The rearrangement links TRBV6-6 to TRBJ1-3; 8 bases agree with TRBD1. The CDR3 extends over 19 amino acids. Germline CDR1 reads MNHNY; CDR2 reads SVGAGI (reference sequence). The V and J ends lost 7 bases and 5 bases, in that order; junction bases with no gene match: 22. CDR3 amino acids: CASTNWARGQGLTRNTIYF. DNA for the CDR3: TGTGCCAGCACCAATTGGGCCCGAGGACAGGGCCTAACTCGAAACACCATATATTTT.

The chain has TRBV20-1 and TRBJ1-1; D call uncertain. The CDR3 has 11 residues. Per the germline V gene, CDR1 is DFQATT and CDR2 is SNEGSKA (reference sequence). V gave up 6 bases and J gave up 6 bases, with 11 bases separating them. As DNA, the CDR3 is TGCAGTGCCGAAAAGACCCCTGAAGCTTTCTTT. Its protein product is CSAEKTPEAFF.

The V call is TRBV4-1, the J call TRBJ2-3; tentatively, D is TRBD1 (6 bases). V was cut by 6 bases and J by 2 bases, with 12 bases left in between. Germline CDR1 MGHRA, CDR2 YSYEKL. The CDR3 runs 14 residues. CDR3 amino acids: CASRLRQATDTQYF. DNA for the CDR3: TGCGCCAGCAGACTCCGACAGGCCACAGATACGCAGTATTTT.

This clone showed up many times. The J gene is TRBJ1-6, the V gene TRBV14, with 7 bases that match TRBD1. Germline trimming cut 5 bases from V and 7 bases from J; bases unmatched to any gene: 8. Germline CDR1 and CDR2: SGHDN and FVKESK. This CDR3 spans 15 amino acids. The CDR3 DNA is TGTGCCAGCAGCACGGCGACAGGGAGGAATTCACCCCTCCACTTT. This encodes CASSTATGRNSPLHF.

As concerns this clone: A read error may produce the germline difference seen at one junction end. The genes are TRBV11-2 and TRBJ2-2; D tentatively reads TRBD1 or TRBD2 (5 bases each). The germline CDR1 and CDR2 sequences are SGHAT and FQNNGV. The CDR3 contains 16 residues. The CDR3 region has the DNA TGTGCCAGCAGTCCATACCTGCCAGGGAGAACCGGGGAGCTGCTTTTT. Translation: CASSPYLPGRTGELLF.

This clone showed up many times. This chain joins TRBV16 and TRBJ2-1; D ambiguous. The germline CDR1 and CDR2 sequences are KGHSY and FQNENV. The CDR3 runs 12 residues. V dropped 2 bases and J dropped 4 bases, with 3 bases sitting between them. CDR3 amino acids: CASSQQYNEQFF. CDR3 DNA: TGTGCCAGCAGCCAACAGTACAATGAGCAGTTCTTC.

For the CDR3, the DNA is TGTGCCAGCAGCCAAGGGGCCGCGTCCAAGGAGTACTTC. It is translated as CASSQGAASKEYF. V is TRBV14 and J is TRBJ2-7; D remains ambiguous. The germline CDR1 and CDR2 sequences are SGHDN and FVKESK. Trimming pared 1 base from V and 11 bases from J, leaving 15 bases between. The CDR3 runs 13 residues. Full variable domain (remainder filled in from reference TRBV14 and TRBJ2-7): EAGVTQFPSHSVIEKGQTVTLRCDPISGHDNLYWYRRVMGKEIKFLLHFVKESKQDESGMPNNRFLAERTGGTYSTLKVQPAELEDSGVYFCASSQGAASKEYFGPGTRLTVT.

This clone has at least ten counts. The chain uses TRBV10-1 and TRBJ2-3; unclear D gene. The CDR3 spans 11 residues. V was clipped by 6 bases and J by 4 bases, with 5 bases between them. Germline V lookup: CDR1 WNHNN, CDR2 SYGVQD (reference sequence). The CDR3 region is CASSSADTQYF. The CDR3 DNA sequence: TGCGCCAGCAGCAGCGCAGATACGCAGTATTTT.

In this sample, this clone turned up many times. This chain joins TRBV6-1 and TRBJ2-5, with 13 bases matching TRBD2. The V gene end was trimmed by 6 bases and the J gene end by 7 bases; junction bases not matched to a gene: 5. Germline values: CDR1 MNHNS, CDR2 SASEGT. This CDR3 contains 14 residues. The CDR3 loop reads CASRGTSGAGTQYF. DNA for the CDR3: TGTGCCAGCAGGGGGACTAGCGGGGCCGGGACCCAGTACTTC.

This chain connects TRBV20-1 to TRBJ1-2; 8 nucleotides line up with TRBD1. Unmatched junction bases numbered 12, after V lost 3 bases and J lost 3 bases. Germline CDR1 DFQATT, CDR2 SNEGSKA (reference sequence). The length of the CDR3 is 16 residues. The DNA of the CDR3 is TGCAGTGCTAGCCGGGACAGGCTCACTTCTGACTATGGCTACACCTTC. Its protein is CSASRDRLTSDYGYTF.

This clone was found many times. The chain combines TRBV20-1 with TRBJ2-5; 12 nucleotides line up with TRBD2. Germline assignment: CDR1 DFQATT and CDR2 SNEGSKA (reference sequence). The CDR3 totals 14 residues. The V segment lost 5 bases and the J segment 7 bases; nucleotides outside the gene matches: 8. In nucleotides, the CDR3 is TGCAGTGCTGATGGGACTAGCGGGTACGGGACCCAGTACTTC. The encoded protein is CSADGTSGYGTQYF.